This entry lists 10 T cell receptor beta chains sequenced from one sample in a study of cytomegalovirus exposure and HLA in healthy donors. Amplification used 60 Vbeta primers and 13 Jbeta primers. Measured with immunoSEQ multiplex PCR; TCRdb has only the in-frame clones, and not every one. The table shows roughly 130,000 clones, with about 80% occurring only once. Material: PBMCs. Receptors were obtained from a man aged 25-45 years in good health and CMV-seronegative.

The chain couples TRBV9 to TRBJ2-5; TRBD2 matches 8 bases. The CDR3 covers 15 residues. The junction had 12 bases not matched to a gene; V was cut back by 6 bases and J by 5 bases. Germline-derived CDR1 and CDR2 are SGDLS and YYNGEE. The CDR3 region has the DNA TGTGCCAGCACACCGCGGGGGGCCCTCTCGGAGACCCAGTACTTC. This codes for CASTPRGALSETQYF.

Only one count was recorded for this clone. The CDR3 DNA is TGTGCCAGCAGTTTAGGAACAGGGGTGGGTGAAAAACTGTTTTTT. Protein sequence: CASSLGTGVGEKLFF. The rearrangement links TRBV28 to TRBJ1-4, with TRBD1 matching 7 bases. V was clipped by 2 bases and J by 7 bases; unmatched bases: 7. CDR1 and CDR2 (germline): MDHEN, SYDVKM. The CDR3 spans 15 residues.

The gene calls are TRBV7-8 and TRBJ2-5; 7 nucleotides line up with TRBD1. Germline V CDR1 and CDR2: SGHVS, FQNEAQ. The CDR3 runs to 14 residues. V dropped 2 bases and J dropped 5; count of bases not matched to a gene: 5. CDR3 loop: CASSLTGAGETQYF. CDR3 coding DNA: TGTGCCAGCAGCTTAACAGGGGCCGGGGAGACCCAGTACTTC.

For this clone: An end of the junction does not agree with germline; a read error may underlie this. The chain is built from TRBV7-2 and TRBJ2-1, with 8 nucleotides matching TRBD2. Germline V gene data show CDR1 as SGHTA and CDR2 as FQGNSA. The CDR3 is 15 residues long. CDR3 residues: CASTLGLAFYDEQFF. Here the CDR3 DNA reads TGTGCCAGCACCTTAGGACTAGCTTTTTATGATGAGCAGTTCTTC.

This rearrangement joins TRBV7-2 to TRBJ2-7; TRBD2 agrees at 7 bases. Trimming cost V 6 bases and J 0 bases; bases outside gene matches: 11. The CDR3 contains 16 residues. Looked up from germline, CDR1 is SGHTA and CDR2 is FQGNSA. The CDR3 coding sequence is TGTGCCAGCAGGGTAACTCCCGGGACTAACTCCTACGAGCAGTACTTC. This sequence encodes CASRVTPGTNSYEQYF.

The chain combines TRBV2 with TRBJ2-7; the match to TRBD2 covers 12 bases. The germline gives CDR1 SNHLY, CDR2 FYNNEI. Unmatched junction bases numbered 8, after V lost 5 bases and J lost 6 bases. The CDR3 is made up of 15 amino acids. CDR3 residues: CASSPRLAGAFEQYF. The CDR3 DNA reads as TGTGCCAGCAGTCCTAGACTAGCGGGAGCTTTCGAGCAGTACTTC.

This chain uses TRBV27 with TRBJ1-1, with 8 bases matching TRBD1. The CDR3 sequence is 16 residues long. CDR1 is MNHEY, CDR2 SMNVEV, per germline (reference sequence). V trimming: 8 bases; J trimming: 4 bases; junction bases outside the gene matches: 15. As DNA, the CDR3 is TGTGCCAGCGAGCAGCGGGGCAGGGGGCGCGTCACTGAAGCTTTCTTT. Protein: CASEQRGRGRVTEAFF.

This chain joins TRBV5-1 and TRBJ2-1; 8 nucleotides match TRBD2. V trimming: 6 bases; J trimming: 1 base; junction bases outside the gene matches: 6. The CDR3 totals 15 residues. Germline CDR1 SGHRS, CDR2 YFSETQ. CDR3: CASNQLAESYNEQFF. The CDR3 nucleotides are TGCGCCAGCAACCAACTAGCGGAATCCTACAATGAGCAGTTCTTC.

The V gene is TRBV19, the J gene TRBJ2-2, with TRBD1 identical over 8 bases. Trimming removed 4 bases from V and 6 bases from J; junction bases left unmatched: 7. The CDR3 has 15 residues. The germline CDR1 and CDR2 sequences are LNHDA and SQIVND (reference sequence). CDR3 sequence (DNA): TGTGCCAGTAGTACCTGGACAGGGACGGCCGGGGAGCTGTTTTTT. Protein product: CASSTWTGTAGELFF. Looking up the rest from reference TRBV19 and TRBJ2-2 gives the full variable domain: DGGITQSPKYLFRKEGQNVTLSCEQNLNHDAMYWYRQDPGQGLRLIYYSQIVNDFQKGDIAEGYSVSREKKESFPLTVTSAQKNPTAFYLCASSTWTGTAGELFFGEGSRLTVL.

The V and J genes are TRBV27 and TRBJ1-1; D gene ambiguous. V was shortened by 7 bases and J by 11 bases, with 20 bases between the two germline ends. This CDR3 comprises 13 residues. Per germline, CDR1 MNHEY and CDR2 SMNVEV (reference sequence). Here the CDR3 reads CASTPGISCLAFF. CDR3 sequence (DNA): TGTGCCAGCACCCCCGGGATATCCTGTTTGGCTTTCTTT.